This TCR beta chain comes out of a study of blood T cell repertoires in COVID-19. The repertoire was sequenced with immunoSEQ multiplex PCR; TCRdb's copy has only in-frame clones and lacks some. The sample includes approximately 160,000 clones, about four fifths of them seen just once. Trimming took off 4 bases at V and 0 bases at J, with 11 bases between the two ends. Germline-derived CDR1 and CDR2 are SQVTM and ANQGSEA. CDR3 length: 14 residues. The sample comprised peripheral blood. The receptor comes from a man aged 35 to 55 who had recovered from COVID-19. J is TRBJ2-3 and V is TRBV29-1, with D possibly being TRBD2 (5 bases). This chain's CDR3 is CSVGGSSSTDTQYF. CDR3 in DNA: TGCAGCGTTGGTGGGAGCTCTAGCACAGATACGCAGTATTTT.